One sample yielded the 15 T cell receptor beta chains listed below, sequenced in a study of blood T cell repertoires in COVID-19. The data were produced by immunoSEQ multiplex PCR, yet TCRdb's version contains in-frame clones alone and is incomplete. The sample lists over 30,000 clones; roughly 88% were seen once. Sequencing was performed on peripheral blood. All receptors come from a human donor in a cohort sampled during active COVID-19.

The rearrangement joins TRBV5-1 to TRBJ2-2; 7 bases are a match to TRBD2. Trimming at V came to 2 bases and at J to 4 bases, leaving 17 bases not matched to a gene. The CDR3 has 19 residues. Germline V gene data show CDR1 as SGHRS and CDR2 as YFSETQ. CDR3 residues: CASSLSRLALTKGTGELFF. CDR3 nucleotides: TGCGCCAGCAGCTTATCCCGACTAGCACTTACCAAGGGCACCGGGGAGCTGTTTTTT.

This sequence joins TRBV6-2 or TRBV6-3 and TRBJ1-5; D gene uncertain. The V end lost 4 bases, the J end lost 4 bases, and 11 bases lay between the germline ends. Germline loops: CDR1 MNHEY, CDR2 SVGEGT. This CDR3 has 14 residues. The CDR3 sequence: CASSSWRLNQPQHF. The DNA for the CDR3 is TGTGCCAGCAGTTCCTGGAGGTTGAATCAGCCCCAGCATTTT.

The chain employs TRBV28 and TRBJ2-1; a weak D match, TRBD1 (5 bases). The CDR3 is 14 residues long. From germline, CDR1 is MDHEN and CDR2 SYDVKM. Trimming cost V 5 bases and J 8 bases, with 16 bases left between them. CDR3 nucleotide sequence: TGTGCCAGCAGTGGGTTGAAGGGGATAGATGAGCAGTTCTTC. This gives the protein CASSGLKGIDEQFF. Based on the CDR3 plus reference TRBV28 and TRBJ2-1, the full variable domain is DVKVTQSSRYLVKRTGEKVFLECVQDMDHENMFWYRQDPGLGLRLIYFSYDVKMKEKGDIPEGYSVSREKKERFSLILESASTNQTSMYLCASSGLKGIDEQFFGPGTRLTVL.

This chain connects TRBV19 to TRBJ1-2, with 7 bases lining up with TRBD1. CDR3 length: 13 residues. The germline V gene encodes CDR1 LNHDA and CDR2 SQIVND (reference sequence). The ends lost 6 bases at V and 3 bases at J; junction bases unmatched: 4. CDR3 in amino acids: CASRTQGDYGYTF. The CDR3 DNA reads TGTGCCAGTAGGACCCAGGGGGACTATGGCTACACCTTC.

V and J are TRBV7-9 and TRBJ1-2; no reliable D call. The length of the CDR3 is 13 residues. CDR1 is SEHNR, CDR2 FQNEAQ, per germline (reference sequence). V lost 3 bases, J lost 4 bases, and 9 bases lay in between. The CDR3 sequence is CASSLRDFYGYTF. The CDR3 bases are TGTGCCAGCAGCTTGAGGGATTTCTATGGCTACACCTTC.

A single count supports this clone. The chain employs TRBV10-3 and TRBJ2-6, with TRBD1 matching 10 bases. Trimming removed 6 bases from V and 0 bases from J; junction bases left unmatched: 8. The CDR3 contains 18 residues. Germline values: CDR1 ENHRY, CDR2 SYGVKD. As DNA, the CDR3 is TGTGCCATCAGAAGACAGGGGGCTACTTACTCTGGGGCCAACGTCCTGACTTTC. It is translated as CAIRRQGATYSGANVLTF.

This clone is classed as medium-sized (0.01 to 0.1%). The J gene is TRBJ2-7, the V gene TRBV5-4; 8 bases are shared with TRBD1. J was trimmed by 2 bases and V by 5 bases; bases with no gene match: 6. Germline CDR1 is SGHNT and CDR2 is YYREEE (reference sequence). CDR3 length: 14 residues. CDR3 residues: CASSLTGGPYEQYF. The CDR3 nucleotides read TGTGCCAGCAGTCTAACAGGGGGACCCTACGAGCAGTACTTC.

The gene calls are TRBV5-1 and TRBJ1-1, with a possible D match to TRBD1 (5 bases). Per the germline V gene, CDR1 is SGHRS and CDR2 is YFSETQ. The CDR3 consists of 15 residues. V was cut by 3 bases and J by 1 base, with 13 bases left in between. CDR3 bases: TGCGCCAGCAGCTCTAACGGCGGGGCGAACACTGAAGCTTTCTTT. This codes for CASSSNGGANTEAFF.

Written as DNA, the CDR3 is TGTGCCACGGGTAGTCGAGGCGGGGAGACCCAGTACTTC. Encoded protein: CATGSRGGETQYF. The rearrangement uses TRBV19 and TRBJ2-5; D is perhaps TRBD2 (5 bases). The germline V gene encodes CDR1 LNHDA and CDR2 SQIVND (reference sequence). CDR3 length: 13 amino acids. Between the trimmed V and J ends, which lost 10 bases and 5 bases, there was a span of 17 bases.

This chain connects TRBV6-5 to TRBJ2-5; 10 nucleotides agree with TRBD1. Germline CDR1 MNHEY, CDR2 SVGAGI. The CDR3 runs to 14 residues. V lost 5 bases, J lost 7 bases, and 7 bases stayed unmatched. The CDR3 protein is CASSRRQGAGTQYF. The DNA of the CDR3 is TGTGCCAGCAGTCGCCGACAGGGGGCGGGGACCCAGTACTTC.

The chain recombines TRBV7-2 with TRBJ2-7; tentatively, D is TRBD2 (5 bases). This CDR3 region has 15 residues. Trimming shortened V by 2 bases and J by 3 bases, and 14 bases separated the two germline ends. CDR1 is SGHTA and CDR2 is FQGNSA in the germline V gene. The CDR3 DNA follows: TGTGCCAGCAGCTTAAGAGGGCCGTCGAACTACGAGCAGTACTTC. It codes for CASSLRGPSNYEQYF.

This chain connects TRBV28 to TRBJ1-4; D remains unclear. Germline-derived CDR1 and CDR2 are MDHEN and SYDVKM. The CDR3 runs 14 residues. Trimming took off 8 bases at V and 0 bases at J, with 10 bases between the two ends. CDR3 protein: CASCQLATNEKLFF. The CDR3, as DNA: TGTGCCAGCTGCCAACTTGCAACTAATGAAAAACTGTTTTTT.

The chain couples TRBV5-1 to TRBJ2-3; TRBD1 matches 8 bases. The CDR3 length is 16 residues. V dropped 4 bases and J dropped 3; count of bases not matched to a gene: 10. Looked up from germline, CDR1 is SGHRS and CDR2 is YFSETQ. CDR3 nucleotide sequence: TGCGCCAGCAGCGGACAGGGTAGGGGTCGTACAGATACGCAGTATTTT. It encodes CASSGQGRGRTDTQYF. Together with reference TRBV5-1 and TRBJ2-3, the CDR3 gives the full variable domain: KAGVTQTPRYLIKTRGQQVTLSCSPISGHRSVSWYQQTPGQGLQFLFEYFSETQRNKGNFPGRFSGRQFSNSRSEMNVSTLELGDSALYLCASSGQGRGRTDTQYFGPGTRLTVL.

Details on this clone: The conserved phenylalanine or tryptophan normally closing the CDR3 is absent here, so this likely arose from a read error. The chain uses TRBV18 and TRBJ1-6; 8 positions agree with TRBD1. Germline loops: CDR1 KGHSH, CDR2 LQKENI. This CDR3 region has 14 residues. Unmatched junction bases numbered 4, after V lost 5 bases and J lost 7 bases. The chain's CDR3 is CASSKQGGNSPLHV. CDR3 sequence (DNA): TGTGCCAGCTCAAAACAGGGGGGAAATTCACCCCTCCACGTT.

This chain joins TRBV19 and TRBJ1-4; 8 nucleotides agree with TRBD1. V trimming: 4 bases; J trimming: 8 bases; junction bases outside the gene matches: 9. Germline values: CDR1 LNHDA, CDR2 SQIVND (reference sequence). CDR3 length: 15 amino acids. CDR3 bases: TGTGCCAGTAGTAGACAGGGGCCCCTTCGCGAAAAACTGTTTTTT. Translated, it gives CASSRQGPLREKLFF.